The source of this TCR beta chain is a study of blood T cells in healthy people across ages. General observations from the study: The study could not conclusively compare naive and antigen-experienced cells, given its unsorted PBMCs. Fewer expanded clones and more diversity marked long-lived versus aged donors.

Sample-barcoded 5' priming and a J-beta primer mix drove a second PCR of 7 to 11 cycles. In TCRdb, the 5' RACE reads were re-called with MiXCR into one record per CDR3 protein. The sample holds roughly 700,000 distinct CDR3 sequences, more than 40% seen once. The count of this clonotype is one. Its target is unknown. Healthy Caucasian individuals from Russia aged roughly 6 to 90 served as donors. Sequencing was done on a sample of blood. This TCR derives from a woman aged 55-69 years in good health.

CDR3 bases: TGTGCCAGCAGTACCAATGGGGGGATCTACACTGAAGCTTTCTTT. It specifies CASSTNGGIYTEAFF. The gene calls are TRBV28 and TRBJ1-1; TRBD1 might be the D (5 bases). V was clipped by 5 bases and J by 3 bases, with 16 bases between them. The V gene's germline CDR1 is MDHEN and CDR2 SYDVKM. CDR3 length: 15 amino acids.